These 15 T cell receptor beta chains came from one sample sequenced in a study of radiotherapy plus CTLA-4 blockade in lung cancer. Assay used: immunoSEQ multiplex PCR; TCRdb lists only in-frame clones, some missing. Of roughly 130,000 clones listed, 85% to 90% were seen once; the top ten hold just under 7%. Sequencing used peripheral blood, obtained from a patient treated with radiotherapy plus ipilimumab. These receptors all stem from a human donor with non-small cell lung cancer that progressed on radiotherapy plus ipilimumab.

The rearrangement uses TRBV6-5 and TRBJ1-2; 7 nucleotides line up with TRBD1. V lost 6 bases and J lost 8; bases outside the gene matches: 15. The CDR3 is 15 residues long. CDR1 and CDR2 from the germline V gene are MNHEY and SVGAGI. The CDR3 coding sequence is TGTGCCAGCAGCCTGTACGGGGCAGGGGGTGGGGGCTACACCTTC. Amino acids: CASSLYGAGGGGYTF.

The chain recombines TRBV2 with TRBJ1-6; 7 bases fit TRBD1. The CDR3 has 13 amino acids. The trim removed 4 bases at V and 9 bases at J, leaving 3 bases unmatched. CDR1 SNHLY and CDR2 FYNNEI come from the germline V gene. CDR3 in DNA: TGTGCCAGCAGTGGGACAGGAGGTTCACCCCTCCACTTT. This translates into CASSGTGGSPLHF.

This rearrangement joins TRBV29-1 to TRBJ1-1, with a weak D call TRBD1 (5 bases). Deletions cut 5 bases from V and 1 base from J, with 11 bases between. The CDR3 totals 13 residues. Per the germline V gene, CDR1 is SQVTM and CDR2 is ANQGSEA. CDR3 in amino acids: CSVHTGTNTEAFF. In DNA form, the CDR3 reads TGCAGCGTTCATACGGGGACGAACACTGAAGCTTTCTTT.

V and J are TRBV5-5 and TRBJ2-7, with 7 positions matching TRBD2. CDR3 length: 13 residues. The germline V gene has CDR1 SGHKS and CDR2 YYEKEE (reference sequence). Trimming cost V 1 base and J 4 bases; bases outside gene matches: 2. CDR3 loop: CASSLSGIYEQYF. CDR3 DNA: TGTGCCAGCAGCTTGAGCGGGATTTACGAGCAGTACTTC.

The rearrangement links TRBV18 to TRBJ1-2, with TRBD1 identical over 10 bases. The germline V gene encodes CDR1 KGHSH and CDR2 LQKENI. J was trimmed by 6 bases and V by 2 bases; bases with no gene match: 6. The CDR3 sequence is 15 residues long. The CDR3 region has the DNA TGTGCCAGCTCACCAAGATCAGGACAGGGGGATGGCTACACCTTC. Amino acids: CASSPRSGQGDGYTF.

The chain joins TRBV5-6 to TRBJ2-1; 14 nucleotides line up with TRBD2. The CDR3 spans 16 residues. Trimming at V came to 4 bases and at J to 8 bases, leaving 8 bases not matched to a gene. CDR1 SGHDT and CDR2 YYEEEE come from the germline V gene. The DNA of the CDR3 is TGTGCCAGCAGCACCGGGACTAGCGGGAGATCGGATGAGCAGTTCTTC. It translates to CASSTGTSGRSDEQFF. Full variable domain (missing parts from reference TRBV5-6 and TRBJ2-1): DAGVTQSPTHLIKTRGQQVTLRCSPKSGHDTVSWYQQALGQGPQFIFQYYEEEERQRGNFPDRFSGHQFPNYSSELNVNALLLGDSALYLCASSTGTSGRSDEQFFGPGTRLTVL.

Note on this clone: This is likely a read error, given that the CDR3 carries no conserved phenylalanine or tryptophan at its end. V gene TRBV23-1 combines with J gene TRBJ2-7; D not resolved. TRBV23-1 is an ORF, and what it does is uncertain. The CDR3 contains 16 residues. V was trimmed by 0 bases and J by 7 bases, leaving 19 bases between them. CDR3 nucleotide sequence: TGCGCCAGCAGTCAATCGGTTCCGGGTCCTGCACTTGAGCAGTACCTC. Translated: CASSQSVPGPALEQYL.

This clone occurred a few times. The genes are TRBV9 and TRBJ2-7, with 11 bases that match TRBD2. V shed 2 bases and J 2 bases; nucleotides not matched to a gene: 3. From germline, CDR1 is SGDLS and CDR2 YYNGEE. The CDR3 extends over 15 amino acids. The CDR3 spells CASSVGLAETYEQYF. The DNA of the CDR3 is TGTGCCAGCAGCGTGGGACTAGCGGAAACCTACGAGCAGTACTTC. The variable domain in full, with the rest retrieved from reference TRBV9 and TRBJ2-7, is DSGVTQTPKHLITATGQRVTLRCSPRSGDLSVYWYQQSLDQGLQFLIQYYNGEERAKGNILERFSAQQFPDLHSELNLSSLELGDSALYFCASSVGLAETYEQYFGPGTRLTVT.

The chain couples TRBV30 to TRBJ2-5, with D perhaps assigned TRBD1 or TRBD2 (5 bases each). Trimming shortened V by 3 bases and J by 5 bases, and 13 bases separated the two germline ends. Germline V CDR1 and CDR2: GTSNPN, SVGIG (reference sequence). This CDR3 contains 13 residues. CDR3 nucleotide sequence: TGTGCCTGGAGGAGGGCAGGGTTGGAGACCCAGTACTTC. Translated: CAWRRAGLETQYF.

This clone was observed a single time. In DNA form, the CDR3 reads TGTGCCAGCACCCTCAAGGGCCAGCCCGGTGGCTACACCTTC. It specifies CASTLKGQPGGYTF. The chain combines TRBV6-1 with TRBJ1-2; no firm D call. The germline CDR1 and CDR2 sequences are MNHNS and SASEGT. Trimming removed 7 bases from V and 7 bases from J, with 19 bases in between. The CDR3 loop spans 14 amino acids.

The chain joins TRBV25-1 to TRBJ2-3, with TRBD2 matching 9 bases. The CDR3 covers 14 residues. V lost 4 bases, J lost 3 bases, and 2 bases stayed unmatched. The germline V gene has CDR1 MGHDK and CDR2 SYGVNS. CDR3 loop: CASSVAGGTDTQYF. For the CDR3, the DNA is TGTGCCAGCAGTGTTGCGGGAGGGACAGATACGCAGTATTTT.

The CDR3 protein is CASSLSAGTGGTEAFF. DNA of the CDR3: TGTGCCAGCAGTTTATCGGCCGGGACAGGGGGCACTGAAGCTTTCTTT. The chain combines TRBV27 with TRBJ1-1, with 11 bases fitting TRBD1. Trimming removed 0 bases from V and 4 bases from J; junction bases left unmatched: 4. This CDR3 region has 16 residues. Germline V gene data show CDR1 as MNHEY and CDR2 as SMNVEV (reference sequence).

V usage is TRBV7-9 and J usage is TRBJ2-3; TRBD2 agrees at 7 bases. This CDR3 spans 13 amino acids. Unmatched junction bases numbered 5, after V lost 5 bases and J lost 6 bases. CDR1 is SEHNR, CDR2 FQNEAQ, per germline (reference sequence). CDR3 bases: TGTGCCAGCAGCACTTACGGGGGGGATACGCAGTATTTT. It is translated as CASSTYGGDTQYF.

This chain connects TRBV7-3 to TRBJ2-1, with 8 bases matching TRBD1. J was trimmed by 4 bases and V by 3 bases; bases with no gene match: 5. The V gene's germline CDR1 is SGHTA and CDR2 FQGTGA. The CDR3 is made up of 15 amino acids. The CDR3: CASSFSGQVYNEQFF. The CDR3 DNA is TGTGCCAGCAGCTTTTCGGGACAGGTTTACAATGAGCAGTTCTTC.

The chain recombines TRBV5-5 with TRBJ2-2; 10 nucleotides align to TRBD1. Per the germline V gene, CDR1 is SGHKS and CDR2 is YYEKEE (reference sequence). J lost 5 bases, V lost 7 bases, and 2 bases had no gene match. The CDR3 consists of 13 residues. The CDR3 sequence is CASGTGVTGELFF. CDR3 DNA: TGTGCCAGCGGGACAGGGGTAACCGGGGAGCTGTTTTTT.